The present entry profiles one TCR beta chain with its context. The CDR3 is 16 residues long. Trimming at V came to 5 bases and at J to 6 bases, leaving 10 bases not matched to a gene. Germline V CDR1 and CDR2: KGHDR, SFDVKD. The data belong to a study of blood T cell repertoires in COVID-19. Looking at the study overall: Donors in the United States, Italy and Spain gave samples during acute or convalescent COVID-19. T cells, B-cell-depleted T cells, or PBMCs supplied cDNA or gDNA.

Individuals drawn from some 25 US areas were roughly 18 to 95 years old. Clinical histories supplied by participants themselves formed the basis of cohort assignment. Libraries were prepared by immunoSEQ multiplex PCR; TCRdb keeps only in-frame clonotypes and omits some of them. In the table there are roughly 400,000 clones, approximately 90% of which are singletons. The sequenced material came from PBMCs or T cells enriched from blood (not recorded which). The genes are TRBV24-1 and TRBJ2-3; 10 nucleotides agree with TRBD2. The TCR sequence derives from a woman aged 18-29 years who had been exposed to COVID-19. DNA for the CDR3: TGTGCCACCAGTGGTATAGCGGGGGGACACACGGATACGCAGTATTTT. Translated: CATSGIAGGHTDTQYF.